This T cell receptor beta chain stems from a study of blood T cell repertoires in COVID-19. Turning to the study itself: Sources were T cells, B-cell-depleted T cells, or PBMCs; the material itself was cDNA or gDNA.

Losses at the gene ends were 5 bases for V and 0 bases for J; bases not matched to a gene: 22. The germline V gene encodes CDR1 LGHDT and CDR2 YNNKEL (reference sequence). The CDR3 runs to 21 residues. Original analysis: The assay estimated nucleated cells by amplifying reference gene primers. The protocol was immunoSEQ multiplex PCR, while the TCRdb copy is restricted to in-frame clones and leaves out a portion. V and J calls and clone size come straight from that table; D and trimming were deduced from the DNA. The table records 150,000 to 200,000 clones, 90% of them present only once. This sequence originates from a man over 45 with acute or convalescent COVID-19. The sample taken for sequencing was peripheral blood. The chain has TRBV3-1 (or the pseudogene TRBV3-2) and TRBJ2-3, with 8 positions matching TRBD2. CDR3 nucleotides: TGTGCCAGCAGCAGCCTCCCTACCAGGGTGCGGGGGGACCCCAGCACAGATACGCAGTATTTT. Translated, it gives CASSSLPTRVRGDPSTDTQYF.